One T cell receptor (beta chain) is described in this entry. These data originate in a study of blood T cell repertoires in COVID-19. Sequencing used immunoSEQ multiplex PCR; TCRdb keeps in-frame clones, though not all of them. The table includes some 130,000 clones, 88% detected once. The CDR3 has 16 amino acids. Trimming left V 1 base short and J 2 bases short, with 12 bases between. CDR1 LNHNV and CDR2 YYDKDF come from the germline V gene (reference sequence). This chain connects TRBV15 to TRBJ1-5; D may be TRBD1 (5 bases). The TCR was taken from a man in his fifties with acute or convalescent COVID-19. The material sequenced was peripheral blood. CDR3 in amino acids: CATSRGRGEGNQPQHF. For the CDR3, the DNA is TGTGCCACCAGCAGAGGACGGGGGGAAGGCAATCAGCCCCAGCATTTT.